These 2 T cell receptor beta chains came from one sample sequenced in a study of PD-1 blockade in mismatch repair-deficient tumors (dated by TCRdb to about 2017). Libraries were constructed by the immunoSEQ multiplex PCR assay. TCRdb re-hosts the immuneACCESS table, in-frame sequences only. Its copies lack some clones; in the studies checked, an unresolved V gene accounts for under half of them, and the cause for the rest is not known. For this sample the table gives 130,000 or so clones, of which around 86% were detected only once. The ten top clones hold around an eighth of the sample. The sequences come from peripheral blood, collected 44 weeks after starting pembrolizumab. The receptors derive from an adult with mismatch repair-deficient cancer.

The chain couples TRBV5-1 to TRBJ2-7, with 12 bases identical to TRBD2. CDR1 and CDR2 from the germline V gene are SGHRS and YFSETQ. V lost 3 bases and J lost 0; bases outside the gene matches: 7. The CDR3 is made up of 17 amino acids. The CDR3 nucleotides are TGCGCCAGCAGCTCACTACGGACTAGCGGGGTCTCCTACGAGCAGTACTTC. This gives the protein CASSSLRTSGVSYEQYF.

This clone counts as medium-sized. The V call is TRBV10-3, the J call TRBJ2-6; D is ambiguous. The CDR3 sequence is 13 residues long. CDR1 is ENHRY, CDR2 SYGVKD, per germline. V was cut by 9 bases and J by 0 bases, with 6 bases left in between. CDR3 protein: CAMSTSGANVLTF. The CDR3 DNA is TGTGCCATGTCTACCTCTGGGGCCAACGTCCTGACTTTC.